The rows below give T cell receptor beta chains drawn from one sample of a study of vaccination and CD4 T cells after COVID-19. Their specific antigens are unknown. A single record per CDR3 protein comes from TCRdb applying MiXCR to the PCR reads. Of more than 15,000 distinct CDR3 sequences detected, 45% to 70% appear once; the ten largest clones hold 6.5% to 7.5%. The source material was CD4+ T cells from blood, cultured in vitro. These receptors came from a human donor who had recovered from COVID-19. Each CDR3 is given with its conserved first and last residue.

v_call: TRBV20-1; cdr3_aa: CSAPGQGAMHTF
v_call: TRBV6-1; cdr3_aa: CASRRERGTYEQYF
v_call: TRBV6-5; cdr3_aa: CASSYSMAGGGSPLHF
v_call: TRBV12-3/TRBV12-4; cdr3_aa: CASSSQGAQPQHF
v_call: TRBV20-1; cdr3_aa: CSASSIRGHDQPQHF
v_call: TRBV19; cdr3_aa: CASSSSGYRSGNTIYF
v_call: TRBV24-1; cdr3_aa: CATSQGLASYNEQFF
v_call: TRBV7-2; cdr3_aa: CASSLNQETQYF
v_call: TRBV5-1; cdr3_aa: CASSLVVDTSTDTQYF
v_call: TRBV28; cdr3_aa: CASRLGGRVQPQHF
v_call: TRBV7-9; cdr3_aa: CASSLKGVYTGELFF
v_call: TRBV20-1; cdr3_aa: CSATQETQYF
v_call: TRBV28; cdr3_aa: CASIQQGPTEAFF
v_call: TRBV6-1; cdr3_aa: CASSEYSGRAWGTQYF
v_call: TRBV20-1; cdr3_aa: CSAEARTGELFF
v_call: TRBV15; cdr3_aa: CATSRDRVQETQYF
v_call: TRBV12-5; cdr3_aa: CASGPQTSGNTYF
v_call: TRBV19; cdr3_aa: CASKGRDSEAFF
v_call: TRBV2; cdr3_aa: CASRPLSSYNEQFF
v_call: TRBV20-1; cdr3_aa: CSAGGATGGNQPQHF
v_call: TRBV11-3; cdr3_aa: CASSLGVRGEETQYF
v_call: TRBV12-3/TRBV12-4; cdr3_aa: CASSFQLAGIGEQYF
v_call: TRBV7-9; cdr3_aa: CASSLYGLVETQYF
v_call: TRBV28; cdr3_aa: CASRPGAVGAPLHF
v_call: TRBV6-5; cdr3_aa: CASSYQGRDTQYF
v_call: TRBV30; cdr3_aa: CAWSVQPGLTEAFF
v_call: TRBV6-1; cdr3_aa: CASSVGTDPSTDTQYF
v_call: TRBV6-5; cdr3_aa: CASSYEGGESGELFF
v_call: TRBV20-1; cdr3_aa: CSASPHHMGNYEQYF
v_call: TRBV28; cdr3_aa: CASSYTTGTGDETQYF
v_call: TRBV14; cdr3_aa: CASSPAGSSQETQYF
v_call: TRBV7-2; cdr3_aa: CANKGQEYNEQFF
v_call: TRBV7-9; cdr3_aa: CASSRSGGGREEQFF
v_call: TRBV28; cdr3_aa: CASSLGGDRGSYTF
v_call: TRBV19; cdr3_aa: CASGPRDQFSEAFF
v_call: TRBV11-2; cdr3_aa: CASSLETVGGPQHF
v_call: TRBV6-5; cdr3_aa: CASSSQHRSYTF
v_call: TRBV10-3; cdr3_aa: CAISESRGVMDNQPQHF
v_call: TRBV24-1; cdr3_aa: CATKGLAGDEQYF
v_call: TRBV11-2; cdr3_aa: CASSLTLANTEAFF
v_call: TRBV20-1; cdr3_aa: CSWDGGTDTQYF
v_call: TRBV21-1; cdr3_aa: CASSNSPPGSERLAGEGVADTQYF
v_call: TRBV29-1; cdr3_aa: CSVEGVTGGLGVAGQFF
v_call: TRBV20-1; cdr3_aa: CSAIVRDSFDGYTF
v_call: TRBV25-1; cdr3_aa: CASSEWGVWGDSPSYEQYF
v_call: TRBV7-2; cdr3_aa: CASSLGRSYYEQYF
v_call: TRBV7-3; cdr3_aa: CASSLWSGSTDTQYF
v_call: TRBV7-2; cdr3_aa: CASSFRSNSNQPQHF
v_call: TRBV20-1; cdr3_aa: CSADQSRGQYGYTF
v_call: TRBV29-1; cdr3_aa: CSVDGQGGDTQYF
v_call: TRBV24-1; cdr3_aa: CATSDRGVRGYTF
v_call: TRBV9; cdr3_aa: CASSGGTGPPYGYTF
v_call: TRBV20-1; cdr3_aa: CSARAGGPVTEAFF
v_call: TRBV19; cdr3_aa: CASHPVGLGINEQFF